What follows are 24 T cell receptor beta chains derived from one specimen sequenced in a study of blood T cell repertoires in COVID-19. Method: immunoSEQ multiplex PCR; TCRdb's copy keeps in-frame clones and lacks some. The table records 200,000 to 300,000 clones, about 80% of them present only once. The source material was peripheral blood. These receptors were obtained from an elderly woman with acute or convalescent COVID-19.

This chain connects TRBV5-4 to TRBJ2-3; 10 positions match TRBD2. Trimming at V came to 0 bases and at J to 2 bases, leaving 6 bases not matched to a gene. Germline V lookup: CDR1 SGHNT, CDR2 YYREEE (reference sequence). The CDR3 length is 17 residues. The chain's CDR3 is CASSLGLAGALTDTQYF. In DNA form, the CDR3 reads TGTGCCAGCAGCTTGGGGCTAGCGGGGGCCCTCACAGATACGCAGTATTTT.

The CDR3 nucleotides read TGTGCCACCGCCTGGGCCTATGGCTACACCTTC. Translating gives CATAWAYGYTF. This rearrangement joins TRBV28 to TRBJ1-2; no clear D gene. Germline values: CDR1 MDHEN, CDR2 SYDVKM. The CDR3 length is 11 residues. V was cut by 10 bases and J by 4 bases, with 10 bases left in between.

This chain connects TRBV19 to TRBJ1-2; D perhaps matches TRBD1 (5 bases). V dropped 10 bases and J dropped 4 bases, with 13 bases sitting between them. The CDR3 runs 12 residues. The germline V gene has CDR1 LNHDA and CDR2 SQIVND (reference sequence). The CDR3 loop is CATLRRGYGYTF. CDR3 sequence (DNA): TGTGCCACATTACGGAGGGGCTATGGCTACACCTTC.

V and J are TRBV4-1 and TRBJ1-6; no clear D. Per the germline V gene, CDR1 is MGHRA and CDR2 is YSYEKL. This CDR3 is 14 amino acids long. The V and J ends lost 0 bases and 6 bases respectively, with 6 bases between them. As DNA, the CDR3 is TGCGCCAGCAGCCAAGATACAAGTAATTCACCCCTCCACTTT. Protein product: CASSQDTSNSPLHF.

The chain employs TRBV28 and TRBJ2-3; TRBD2 might be the D (5 bases). V lost 5 bases and J 9 bases, leaving 15 bases between the germline ends. The CDR3 contains 13 residues. Germline lookup yields CDR1 MDHEN and CDR2 SYDVKM. CDR3 protein: CASSPPPDWTQYF. The CDR3 DNA follows: TGTGCCAGCAGTCCTCCCCCGGACTGGACGCAGTATTTT.

The rearrangement uses TRBV7-3 and TRBJ1-2; D gene unclear. Trimming stripped 5 bases from V and 3 bases from J, with 22 bases between. The CDR3 length is 17 residues. Looked up from germline, CDR1 is SGHTA and CDR2 is FQGTGA. The CDR3 region has the DNA TGTGCCAGCAGCCTTCCCCGGGGAAATGGTTTCGACTATGGCTACACCTTC. This sequence encodes CASSLPRGNGFDYGYTF.

V usage is TRBV6-5 and J usage is TRBJ2-6; no definite D call. Between the trimmed V and J ends, which lost 6 bases and 4 bases, there was a span of 7 bases. The CDR3 is made up of 13 amino acids. Germline values: CDR1 MNHEY, CDR2 SVGAGI. The CDR3 nucleotides are TGTGCCAGCAGCCTCCCGGGGGCCAACGTCCTGACTTTC. Its protein product is CASSLPGANVLTF.

This clone came up a few times. The chain employs TRBV29-1 and TRBJ1-2, with 8 bases that match TRBD1. Germline lookup yields CDR1 SQVTM and CDR2 ANQGSEA. V lost 0 bases and J lost 7; bases outside the gene matches: 4. This CDR3 comprises 13 residues. The CDR3 sequence: CSVEDRDRFGYTF. DNA for the CDR3: TGCAGCGTTGAAGATCGGGACAGGTTTGGCTACACCTTC.

A remark on this clone: This sample also contains other DNA sequences that code for the same CDR3. The chain employs TRBV2 and TRBJ2-5; 9 nucleotides match TRBD1. Germline V gives CDR1 SNHLY, CDR2 FYNNEI. With 6 bases clipped from V and 5 bases from J, the junction kept 4 bases outside the gene matches. This CDR3 is 13 amino acids long. The CDR3 bases are TGTGCCAGCAGGGGACAGGGAGGGGAGACCCAGTACTTC. This translates into CASRGQGGETQYF.

The chain employs TRBV15 and TRBJ2-7; 7 nucleotides align to TRBD2. The V gene's germline CDR1 is LNHNV and CDR2 YYDKDF (reference sequence). The trim removed 4 bases at V and 5 bases at J, leaving 11 bases unmatched. The CDR3 runs 15 residues. In DNA, the CDR3 is TGTGCCACCAGCACCAGTCGGCTAGCGGCCCACGAGCAGTACTTC. As protein: CATSTSRLAAHEQYF.

The chain carries TRBV7-3 and TRBJ2-1; maybe TRBD2 (5 bases). CDR3 length: 14 amino acids. In germline, CDR1 is SGHTA, CDR2 FQGTGA. The V and J ends lost 5 bases and 4 bases respectively, with 12 bases between them. The CDR3, as DNA: TGTGCCAGCAGCCCCTCCGGGGATTACAATGAGCAGTTCTTC. Its translation is CASSPSGDYNEQFF.

CDR3 nucleotide sequence: TGTGCCAGCAGGTTCTGGACGGGAAACACTGAAGCTTTCTTT. It translates to CASRFWTGNTEAFF. The rearrangement links TRBV5-5 to TRBJ1-1; no firm D call. Germline CDR1 reads SGHKS; CDR2 reads YYEKEE (reference sequence). The CDR3 runs 14 residues. V shed 5 bases and J shed 2 bases, with 13 bases lying between them. The full variable domain, rest sourced from reference TRBV5-5 and TRBJ1-1, is DAGVTQSPTHLIKTRGQQVTLRCSPISGHKSVSWYQQVLGQGPQFIFQYYEKEERGRGNFPDRFSARQFPNYSSELNVNALLLGDSALYLCASRFWTGNTEAFFGQGTRLTVV.

This rearrangement joins TRBV28 to TRBJ1-1; D unclear. V dropped 3 bases and J dropped 6 bases, with 8 bases sitting between them. The CDR3 is 12 residues long. Germline CDR1 MDHEN, CDR2 SYDVKM. The CDR3 DNA reads as TGTGCCAGCAGTTTGACGAGGCCTGAAGCTTTCTTT. Amino acids: CASSLTRPEAFF.

This clone has only a few counts. The J gene is TRBJ1-6, the V gene TRBV5-1; 7 nucleotides agree with TRBD1. Germline loops: CDR1 SGHRS, CDR2 YFSETQ. The CDR3 runs to 15 residues. After removal of 0 bases from V and 6 bases from J, the junction contained 3 bases not matched to a gene. CDR3: CASSLGGTANSPLHF. The CDR3, as DNA: TGCGCCAGCAGCTTGGGCGGGACAGCTAATTCACCCCTCCACTTT.

This sequence joins TRBV2 and TRBJ2-1, with 14 bases identical to TRBD2. Germline lookup yields CDR1 SNHLY and CDR2 FYNNEI. This CDR3 has 17 amino acids. V shed 8 bases, J shed 0 bases, and the junction held 6 bases outside the gene matches. Written as DNA, the CDR3 is TGTGCCAGCCGGACTAGCGGGGGGCCCAGCTCCTACAATGAGCAGTTCTTC. Its protein is CASRTSGGPSSYNEQFF.

V gene TRBV2 combines with J gene TRBJ2-4; D is unclear. CDR3 size: 13 residues. V was clipped by 2 bases and J by 3 bases, with 5 bases between them. Per the germline V gene, CDR1 is SNHLY and CDR2 is FYNNEI. CDR3 nucleotide sequence: TGTGCCAGCAGTGAAAGCCTCAAAAACATTCAGTACTTC. Residues: CASSESLKNIQYF.

The chain uses TRBV28 and TRBJ2-1; the D is unclear. Trimming removed 7 bases at V and 6 bases at J, with 10 bases between. The CDR3 length is 12 residues. From germline, CDR1 is MDHEN and CDR2 SYDVKM. CDR3 residues: CASTGRVNEQFF. As DNA, the CDR3 is TGTGCCAGCACCGGCCGGGTCAATGAGCAGTTCTTC.

This clone was detected once. The junction differs from germline at one of its ends, possibly a read error. The V gene is TRBV7-7, the J gene TRBJ2-5, with D maybe TRBD1 (5 bases). The CDR3 covers 17 residues. Germline values: CDR1 SSHAT, CDR2 FNYEAQ (reference sequence). CDR3 bases: TGTGCTAGCAGCCCACACTCTGAGGTGGCAGGGATGGAGACCCAGTACTTC. The encoded protein is CASSPHSEVAGMETQYF.

In regard to this clone: Other DNA sequences in the same sample also yield this CDR3. The rearrangement joins TRBV5-1 to TRBJ2-3; 12 nucleotides agree with TRBD2. With V trimmed by 0 bases and J by 2 bases, 7 bases remained unmatched. The CDR3 has 18 residues. Germline V gene lookup returns CDR1 SGHRS and CDR2 YFSETQ. In DNA, the CDR3 is TGCGCCAGCAGCTTGGGGAGGACTAGCGGGGAGATCACAGATACGCAGTATTTT. Amino acid sequence: CASSLGRTSGEITDTQYF.

The rearrangement joins TRBV19 to TRBJ2-2; a possible D gene is TRBD1 (7 bases). Germline CDR1 LNHDA, CDR2 SQIVND (reference sequence). The V and J ends lost 1 base and 8 bases respectively, with 11 bases between them. There are 14 residues in the CDR3. CDR3 residues: CASSIVEGAGELFF. The CDR3 DNA is TGTGCCAGTAGTATAGTGGAGGGGGCTGGGGAGCTGTTTTTT.

V is TRBV5-6 and J is TRBJ2-7; no firm D call. Germline V CDR1 and CDR2: SGHDT, YYEEEE. CDR3 length: 14 residues. Trimming stripped 1 base from V and 1 base from J, with 9 bases between. Written as DNA, the CDR3 is TGTGCCAGCAGCTTGACCGACAAATCCTACGAGCAGTACTTC. Its translation: CASSLTDKSYEQYF.

In nucleotides, the CDR3 is TGTGCCAGCAGTCCATTTCAGGCGCTCGGCTACACCTTC. It specifies CASSPFQALGYTF. This chain links TRBV6-2 or TRBV6-3 with TRBJ1-2; D unclear. Germline V gene data show CDR1 as MNHEY and CDR2 as SVGEGT. CDR3 size: 13 residues. The ends were cut back, 5 bases at V and 8 bases at J, with 15 bases in the middle.

V gene TRBV28 combines with J gene TRBJ1-1; D remains ambiguous. The germline V gene has CDR1 MDHEN and CDR2 SYDVKM. The CDR3 is made up of 13 amino acids. Deletions cut 6 bases from V and 0 bases from J, with 8 bases between. This chain's CDR3 is CASSPSVNTEAFF. CDR3 coding DNA: TGTGCCAGCAGCCCCTCGGTGAACACTGAAGCTTTCTTT.

The V and J genes are TRBV2 and TRBJ1-4; 10 bases fit TRBD1. This CDR3 contains 14 residues. The ends lost 3 bases at V and 6 bases at J; junction bases unmatched: 1. Germline V gives CDR1 SNHLY, CDR2 FYNNEI. The CDR3 loop is CASSEDRGDEKLFF. In DNA form, the CDR3 reads TGTGCCAGCAGTGAGGACAGGGGGGATGAAAAACTGTTTTTT. Full variable domain (remainder filled in from reference TRBV2 and TRBJ1-4): EPEVTQTPSHQVTQMGQEVILRCVPISNHLYFYWYRQILGQKVEFLVSFYNNEISEKSEIFDDQFSVERPDGSNFTLKIRSTKLEDSAMYFCASSEDRGDEKLFFGSGTQLSVL.